These 29 T cell receptor beta chains were all obtained from the same sample, sequenced in a study of CD8 T cells in ankylosing spondylitis. Regarding the study as a whole: Ankylosing spondylitis blood seemed to carry a telltale TCR beta motif made of several highly homologous variants.

Their cognate antigens are unknown. TCRdb itself ran the 5' RACE reads through MiXCR, one entry per CDR3 protein. Of about 220,000 distinct CDR3 sequences detected, 15% to 20% appear once; the ten largest clones hold more than 40%. Sequencing was done on a sample of blood, either unsorted or a sorted T cell fraction (not recorded which). The receptors were sampled from a male donor with ankylosing spondylitis.

Only a few counts were recorded for this clonotype. The gene calls are TRBV20-1 and TRBJ2-7, with D perhaps matching TRBD1 (7 bases). The CDR3 loop spans 15 amino acids. Trimming pared 0 bases from V and 0 bases from J, leaving 12 bases between. Germline CDR1 reads DFQATT; CDR2 reads SNEGSKA (reference sequence). Here the CDR3 reads CSAREEGAPSYEQYF. The CDR3 DNA sequence: TGCAGTGCTAGAGAGGAGGGGGCCCCCTCCTACGAGCAGTACTTC.

This chain joins TRBV12-3 or TRBV12-4 and TRBJ2-5, with D possibly being TRBD2 (5 bases). This CDR3 contains 16 residues. V gave up 6 bases and J gave up 5 bases, with 22 bases separating them. CDR3: CASRLGSGGPGETQYF. The CDR3 bases are TGTGCCAGCAGACTAGGGAGTGGTGGGCCTGGGGAGACCCAGTACTTC.

The chain has TRBV14 and TRBJ2-7, with 9 bases identical to TRBD1. The V gene's germline CDR1 is SGHDN and CDR2 FVKESK. With V trimmed by 4 bases and J by 3 bases, 10 bases remained unmatched. The CDR3 is 16 amino acids. DNA of the CDR3: TGTGCCAGCAGCCTCGACAGGGGGGGTGTCAACTACGAGCAGTACTTC. This codes for CASSLDRGGVNYEQYF. Complete variable domain (other parts from reference TRBV14 and TRBJ2-7): EAGVTQFPSHSVIEKGQTVTLRCDPISGHDNLYWYRRVMGKEIKFLLHFVKESKQDESGMPNNRFLAERTGGTYSTLKVQPAELEDSGVYFCASSLDRGGVNYEQYFGPGTRLTVT.

The chain carries TRBV7-8 and TRBJ2-7; D is unresolved. Trimming removed 4 bases at V and 3 bases at J, with 10 bases between. The germline V gene has CDR1 SGHVS and CDR2 FQNEAQ. This CDR3 is built from 13 residues. CDR3: CASSSEDVYEQYF. The CDR3 region has the DNA TGTGCCAGCAGCTCAGAGGACGTCTACGAGCAGTACTTC.

Only a few counts were recorded for this clonotype. The rearrangement links TRBV7-2 to TRBJ2-1; possibly TRBD1 for D (6 bases). This CDR3 is built from 14 residues. Germline-derived CDR1 and CDR2 are SGHTA and FQGNSA. The ends were cut back, 0 bases at V and 7 bases at J, with 10 bases in the middle. CDR3 sequence reads: CASSLAGQWNEQFF. DNA of the CDR3: TGTGCCAGCAGCTTAGCAGGACAGTGGAATGAGCAGTTCTTC.

About this clonotype: A read error may explain this, as a much larger clone is one base away. The rearrangement joins TRBV5-1 to TRBJ2-3; unclear D gene. The germline V gene encodes CDR1 SGHRS and CDR2 YFSETQ. This CDR3 region has 13 residues. Trimming pared 0 bases from V and 6 bases from J, leaving 8 bases between. CDR3 amino acids: CASSLVLGDTQYF. The CDR3 DNA reads as TGCGCCAGCAGCTTGGTACTGGGGGATACGCAGTATTTT. The variable domain in full, with the rest retrieved from reference TRBV5-1 and TRBJ2-3, is KAGVTQTPRYLIKTRGQQVTLSCSPISGHRSVSWYQQTPGQGLQFLFEYFSETQRNKGNFPGRFSGRQFSNSRSEMNVSTLELGDSALYLCASSLVLGDTQYFGPGTRLTVL.

This sequence joins TRBV7-9 and TRBJ2-1; 8 nucleotides line up with TRBD2. Per the germline V gene, CDR1 is SEHNR and CDR2 is FQNEAQ (reference sequence). After removal of 2 bases from V and 2 bases from J, the junction contained 5 bases not matched to a gene. There are 16 residues in the CDR3. The CDR3 spells CASSLSAGGPYNEQFF. The CDR3 nucleotides are TGTGCCAGCAGCTTAAGCGCGGGAGGCCCCTACAATGAGCAGTTCTTC.

This clonotype was counted ten times or more. The gene calls are TRBV12-3 or TRBV12-4 and TRBJ2-6; D ambiguous. Trimming cost V 5 bases and J 4 bases, with 6 bases left between them. This CDR3 spans 13 amino acids. DNA of the CDR3: TGTGCCAGCAGTCCAGTAGGGGCCAACGTCCTGACTTTC. It specifies CASSPVGANVLTF.

V and J are TRBV7-9 and TRBJ2-5, with TRBD2 matching over 12 bases. From germline, CDR1 is SEHNR and CDR2 FQNEAQ (reference sequence). The CDR3 loop spans 16 amino acids. J gave up 4 bases and V 5 bases, and 8 bases lay outside the gene matches. CDR3 bases: TGTGCCAGCAGCGACGGACTAGCGGGGACACCAGAGACCCAGTACTTC. The encoded protein is CASSDGLAGTPETQYF. Combining the CDR3 with reference TRBV7-9 and TRBJ2-5 gives the whole variable domain DTGVSQNPRHKITKRGQNVTFRCDPISEHNRLYWYRQTLGQGPEFLTYFQNEAQLEKSRLLSDRFSAERPKGSFSTLEIQRTEQGDSAMYLCASSDGLAGTPETQYFGPGTRLLVL.

In this sample, this clonotype turned up many times. CDR3 in DNA: TGCAGCGTTATGGGCTACGACCAAGAGACCCAGTACTTC. This encodes CSVMGYDQETQYF. The rearrangement uses TRBV29-1 and TRBJ2-5; D is uncertain. Trimming left V 5 bases short and J 0 bases short, with 10 bases between. The CDR3 is 13 residues long. CDR1 SQVTM and CDR2 ANQGSEA come from the germline V gene.

The chain joins TRBV27 to TRBJ2-2; no clear D gene. The V gene's germline CDR1 is MNHEY and CDR2 SMNVEV (reference sequence). V was trimmed by 3 bases and J by 7 bases, leaving 18 bases between them. The CDR3 is made up of 16 amino acids. CDR3 amino acids: CASSFLDRLVNGELFF. CDR3 nucleotide sequence: TGTGCCAGCAGTTTTCTGGATAGGTTGGTTAACGGGGAGCTGTTTTTT.

The rearrangement uses TRBV6-5 and TRBJ1-1; unclear D gene. The germline CDR1 and CDR2 sequences are MNHEY and SVGAGI. The CDR3 contains 13 residues. Trimming stripped 3 bases from V and 7 bases from J, with 12 bases between. The CDR3 loop is CASSYGRRGEAFF. The DNA of the CDR3 is TGTGCCAGCAGTTATGGACGGAGAGGTGAAGCTTTCTTT.

The rearrangement links TRBV9 to TRBJ2-7; possible D gene TRBD1, 6 bases. Germline-derived CDR1 and CDR2 are SGDLS and YYNGEE. The CDR3 loop spans 13 amino acids. V lost 5 bases, J lost 6 bases, and 15 bases lay in between. The CDR3 region is CASSPGVPPEQYF. CDR3 sequence (DNA): TGTGCCAGCAGTCCAGGGGTGCCGCCCGAGCAGTACTTC.

The rearrangement uses TRBV5-4 and TRBJ2-5; D might be TRBD1 (6 bases). CDR3 length: 16 amino acids. V lost 4 bases and J 1 base, leaving 17 bases between the germline ends. The germline gives CDR1 SGHNT, CDR2 YYREEE (reference sequence). The CDR3 loop is CASSLQGPRSQETQYF. CDR3 bases: TGTGCCAGCAGCCTTCAGGGGCCAAGATCCCAAGAGACCCAGTACTTC.

J is TRBJ2-5 and V is TRBV3-1; 10 bases are a match to TRBD2. V was clipped by 1 base and J by 3 bases; unmatched bases: 5. CDR3 length: 16 residues. Germline V gene lookup returns CDR1 LGHDT and CDR2 YNNKEL (reference sequence). The CDR3 protein is CASSQASLAGEETQYF. The CDR3 region has the DNA TGTGCCAGCAGCCAAGCCTCCCTAGCGGGAGAAGAGACCCAGTACTTC.

This clonotype was seen more than once but under ten times. The chain is built from TRBV7-9 and TRBJ2-7; 7 bases line up with TRBD1. Germline V CDR1 and CDR2: SEHNR, FQNEAQ (reference sequence). J lost 2 bases, V lost 5 bases, and 6 bases had no gene match. This CDR3 region has 14 residues. The CDR3 reads CASSSRQGPYEQYF. Written as DNA, the CDR3 is TGTGCCAGCAGCAGCAGACAGGGACCCTACGAGCAGTACTTC.

The V and J genes are TRBV4-1 and TRBJ1-1; D is unclear. V was shortened by 1 base and J by 7 bases, with 1 base between the two germline ends. Germline CDR1 reads MGHRA; CDR2 reads YSYEKL. The CDR3 covers 10 residues. CDR3 bases: TGCGCCAGCAGCCAAGTTGAAGCTTTCTTT. Residues: CASSQVEAFF.

V gene TRBV7-8 combines with J gene TRBJ2-1, with D maybe TRBD2 (6 bases). Trimming took 4 bases from V and 2 from J, leaving 9 bases between them. Looked up from germline, CDR1 is SGHVS and CDR2 is FQNEAQ. The CDR3 is 14 amino acids. This CDR3 is CASSSRDAYNEQFF. CDR3 sequence (DNA): TGTGCCAGCAGCTCGCGGGACGCCTACAATGAGCAGTTCTTC. The whole variable domain, remainder taken from reference TRBV7-8 and TRBJ2-1, is GAGVSQSPRYKVAKRGQDVALRCDPISGHVSLFWYQQALGQGPEFLTYFQNEAQLDKSGLPSDRFFAERPEGSVSTLKIQRTQQEDSAVYLCASSSRDAYNEQFFGPGTRLTVL.

The rearrangement uses TRBV4-2 and TRBJ1-2, with D uncertain. From germline, CDR1 is LGHNA and CDR2 YNFKEQ. V dropped 1 base and J dropped 2 bases, with 20 bases sitting between them. The CDR3 has 18 residues. The CDR3 protein is CASSQGGPGSLPNYGYTF. CDR3 nucleotides: TGTGCCAGCAGCCAAGGAGGTCCGGGGTCCCTACCAAACTATGGCTACACCTTC.

There are many counts of this clonotype. This sequence joins TRBV29-1 and TRBJ2-1; D is possibly TRBD1 or TRBD2 (5 bases each). The CDR3 consists of 13 residues. The germline V gene has CDR1 SQVTM and CDR2 ANQGSEA. Trimming cost V 3 bases and J 4 bases, with 10 bases left between them. The CDR3 is CSVDEGSYNEQFF. The CDR3 nucleotides are TGCAGCGTTGATGAGGGGTCGTACAATGAGCAGTTCTTC.

This clonotype was seen at least ten times. V usage is TRBV25-1 and J usage is TRBJ1-2; maybe TRBD1 (6 bases). The CDR3 covers 15 residues. Germline CDR1 and CDR2: MGHDK and SYGVNS. Deletions cut 6 bases from V and 8 bases from J, with 22 bases between. Here the CDR3 DNA reads TGTGCCAGCAGCGACGGGATAGGGGGAGGAAAAGGCTACACCTTC. Translation gives CASSDGIGGGKGYTF.

The chain is built from TRBV5-1 and TRBJ1-1, with D perhaps TRBD1 (6 bases). This CDR3 is 16 amino acids long. CDR1 and CDR2 from the germline V gene are SGHRS and YFSETQ. V dropped 0 bases and J dropped 1 base, with 13 bases sitting between them. The CDR3 DNA sequence: TGCGCCAGCAGCTTGGGGATCTGGACAGAGAACACTGAAGCTTTCTTT. Its protein is CASSLGIWTENTEAFF. The variable domain in full, completed from reference TRBV5-1 and TRBJ1-1, reads KAGVTQTPRYLIKTRGQQVTLSCSPISGHRSVSWYQQTPGQGLQFLFEYFSETQRNKGNFPGRFSGRQFSNSRSEMNVSTLELGDSALYLCASSLGIWTENTEAFFGQGTRLTVV.

V is TRBV28 and J is TRBJ1-2, with a possible D match to TRBD1 (6 bases). The germline gives CDR1 MDHEN, CDR2 SYDVKM. The V end was cut by 5 bases, the J end by 7 bases, with 17 bases between. The CDR3 sequence is 14 residues long. This CDR3 reads CASSLTGKVVGYTF. The CDR3 DNA follows: TGTGCCAGCAGTCTAACAGGGAAGGTGGTTGGCTACACCTTC.

A few counts support this clonotype. V and J are TRBV9 and TRBJ2-7, with D possibly TRBD2 on 6 matching bases. Germline-derived CDR1 and CDR2 are SGDLS and YYNGEE. Between the trimmed V and J ends, which lost 4 bases and 2 bases, there was a span of 16 bases. CDR3 size: 15 residues. The CDR3 DNA follows: TGTGCCAGCAGCCCCGAAGTAGCGGCCACCTACGAGCAGTACTTC. It specifies CASSPEVAATYEQYF.

The rearrangement joins TRBV12-3 or TRBV12-4 to TRBJ2-7; D is perhaps TRBD2 (6 bases). V lost 8 bases and J lost 1, with 12 bases in between. This CDR3 region has 13 residues. DNA for the CDR3: TGTGCCAGCGGGAGCGGGTTTTCCTACGAGCAGTACTTC. Its translation: CASGSGFSYEQYF.

V is TRBV29-1 and J is TRBJ2-7, with D perhaps given as TRBD1 or TRBD2 (5 bases each). Trimming shortened V by 3 bases and J by 0 bases, and 12 bases separated the two germline ends. The CDR3 extends over 14 amino acids. Germline CDR1 and CDR2: SQVTM and ANQGSEA. The CDR3 DNA reads as TGCAGCGTTGACCTGGGGGTAAACTCCTACGAGCAGTACTTC. It specifies CSVDLGVNSYEQYF.

There are a few counts of this clonotype. The genes are TRBV7-2 and TRBJ1-1, with TRBD1 identical over 9 bases. The V gene's germline CDR1 is SGHTA and CDR2 FQGNSA. Trimming took 3 bases from V and 2 from J; bases not matched to a gene: 7. This CDR3 is built from 16 residues. In DNA, the CDR3 is TGTGCCAGCAGCTTTCTAAGGGGACAGGGAAACACTGAAGCTTTCTTT. Protein: CASSFLRGQGNTEAFF.

The chain carries TRBV29-1 and TRBJ1-1, with 8 nucleotides matching TRBD1. Unmatched junction bases numbered 2, after V lost 4 bases and J lost 1 base. CDR1 is SQVTM and CDR2 is ANQGSEA in the germline V gene. CDR3 length: 13 amino acids. CDR3 amino acids: CSVVDRENTEAFF. In nucleotides, the CDR3 is TGCAGCGTTGTGGACAGGGAGAACACTGAAGCTTTCTTT.

The table lists this clonotype with a few counts. The gene calls are TRBV20-1 and TRBJ2-1; TRBD2 aligns across 10 bases. The trim removed 6 bases at V and 4 bases at J, leaving 6 bases unmatched. Per germline, CDR1 DFQATT and CDR2 SNEGSKA (reference sequence). The CDR3 has 14 residues. CDR3: CSATGLAEYNEQFF. Written as DNA, the CDR3 is TGCAGTGCAACTGGACTAGCGGAATACAATGAGCAGTTCTTC.